The T cell receptor (beta chain) under discussion was sequenced for a study of cytomegalovirus exposure and HLA in healthy donors. General study results and limits: Reported findings show TCR beta sequences accurately forecast HLA-A and HLA-B alleles in most subjects. Association of under 20,000 TCR beta sequences with HLA alleles was found at 0.05 false discovery rate in a later analysis.

Per the germline V gene, CDR1 is MGHRA and CDR2 is YSYEKL. Trimming stripped 2 bases from V and 5 bases from J, with 6 bases between. This CDR3 has 12 amino acids. In regard to this clone: Its antigen remains unidentified.

A multiplex PCR was run with 60 Vbeta primers and 13 Jbeta primers. Generated by immunoSEQ multiplex PCR, the TCRdb table keeps only in-frame clones and is missing some. The sample has 100,000 to 120,000 clones; under 85% are singletons. This chain links TRBV4-1 with TRBJ1-1, with unresolved D. The TCR sequence derives from a woman aged 40 to 50 in good health and CMV-seropositive. The sample was PBMCs. CDR3 DNA sequence: TGCGCCAGCAGCCAACGGGGAACTGAAGCTTTCTTT. Translating gives CASSQRGTEAFF.